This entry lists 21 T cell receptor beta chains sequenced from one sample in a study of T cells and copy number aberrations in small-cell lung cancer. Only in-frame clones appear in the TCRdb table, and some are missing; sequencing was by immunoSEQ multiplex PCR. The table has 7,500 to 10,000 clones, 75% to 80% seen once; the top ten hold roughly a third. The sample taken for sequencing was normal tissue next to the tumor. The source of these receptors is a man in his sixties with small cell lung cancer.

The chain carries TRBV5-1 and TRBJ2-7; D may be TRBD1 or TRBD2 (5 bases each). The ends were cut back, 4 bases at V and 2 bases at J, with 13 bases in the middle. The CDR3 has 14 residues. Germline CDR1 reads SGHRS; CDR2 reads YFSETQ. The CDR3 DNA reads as TGCGCCAGCAGCCCGTCAACGGGGCCCTACGAGCAGTACTTC. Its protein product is CASSPSTGPYEQYF.

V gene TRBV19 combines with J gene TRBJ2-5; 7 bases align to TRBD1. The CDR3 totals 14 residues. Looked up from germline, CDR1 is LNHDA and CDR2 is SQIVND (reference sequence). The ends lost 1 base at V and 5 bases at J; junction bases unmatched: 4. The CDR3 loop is CASSIGQGRETQYF. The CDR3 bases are TGTGCCAGTAGTATAGGACAGGGACGGGAGACCCAGTACTTC.

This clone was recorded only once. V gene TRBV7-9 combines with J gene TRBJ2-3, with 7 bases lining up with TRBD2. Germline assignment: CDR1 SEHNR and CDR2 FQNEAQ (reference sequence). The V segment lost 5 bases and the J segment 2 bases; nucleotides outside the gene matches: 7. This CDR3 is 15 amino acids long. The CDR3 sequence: CASSRGLWTTDTQYF. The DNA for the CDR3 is TGTGCCAGCAGCCGGGGACTATGGACCACAGATACGCAGTATTTT.

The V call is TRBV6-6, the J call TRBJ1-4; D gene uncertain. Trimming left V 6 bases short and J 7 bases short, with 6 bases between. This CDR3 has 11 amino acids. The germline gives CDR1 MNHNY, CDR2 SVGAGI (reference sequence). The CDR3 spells CASRQLEKLFF. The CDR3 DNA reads TGTGCCAGCAGGCAGCTTGAAAAACTGTTTTTT.

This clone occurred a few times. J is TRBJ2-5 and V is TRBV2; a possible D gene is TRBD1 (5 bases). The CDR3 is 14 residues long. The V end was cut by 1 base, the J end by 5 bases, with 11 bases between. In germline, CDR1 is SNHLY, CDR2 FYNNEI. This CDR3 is CASSEGLSGETQYF. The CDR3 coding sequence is TGTGCCAGCAGTGAAGGACTGTCAGGGGAGACCCAGTACTTC.

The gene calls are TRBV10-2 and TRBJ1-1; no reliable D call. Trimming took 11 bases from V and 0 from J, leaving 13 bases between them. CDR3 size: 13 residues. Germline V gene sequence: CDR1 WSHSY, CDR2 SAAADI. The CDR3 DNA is TGCGCCTTGAGGAGAGGGATGAACACTGAAGCTTTCTTT. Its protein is CALRRGMNTEAFF.

The CDR3: CASSLMGNTGELFF. The CDR3 nucleotides are TGTGCCAGCAGCTTAATGGGGAACACCGGGGAGCTGTTTTTT. This chain links TRBV7-3 with TRBJ2-2; D uncertain. The germline CDR1 and CDR2 sequences are SGHTA and FQGTGA. V was shortened by 1 base and J by 1 base, with 4 bases between the two germline ends. CDR3 length equals 14 residues.

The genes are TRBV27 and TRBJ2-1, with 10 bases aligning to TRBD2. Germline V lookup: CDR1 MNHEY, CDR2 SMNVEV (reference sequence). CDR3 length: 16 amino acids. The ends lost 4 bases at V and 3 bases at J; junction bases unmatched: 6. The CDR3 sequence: CASSSSSGGDYNEQFF. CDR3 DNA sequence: TGTGCCAGCAGTTCTTCTAGCGGGGGCGACTACAATGAGCAGTTCTTC.

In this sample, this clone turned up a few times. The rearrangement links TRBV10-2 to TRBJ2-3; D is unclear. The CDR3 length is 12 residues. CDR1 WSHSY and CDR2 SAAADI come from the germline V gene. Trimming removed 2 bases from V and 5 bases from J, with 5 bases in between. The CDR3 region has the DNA TGCGCCAGCAGTGAGCGAGGAGATACGCAGTATTTT. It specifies CASSERGDTQYF.

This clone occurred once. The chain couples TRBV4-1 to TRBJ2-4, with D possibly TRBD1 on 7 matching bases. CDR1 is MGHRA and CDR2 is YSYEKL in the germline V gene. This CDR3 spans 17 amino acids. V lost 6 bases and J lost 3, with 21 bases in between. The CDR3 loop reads CASRPPGGGGDKNIQYF. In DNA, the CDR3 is TGCGCCAGCAGACCGCCCGGAGGAGGGGGCGACAAAAACATTCAGTACTTC.

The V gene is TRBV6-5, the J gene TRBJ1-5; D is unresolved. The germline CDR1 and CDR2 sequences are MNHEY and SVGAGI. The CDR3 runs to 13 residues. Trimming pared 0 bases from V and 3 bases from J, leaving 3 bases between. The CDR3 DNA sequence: TGTGCCAGCAGTTACTCGCCCAATCAGCCCCAGCATTTT. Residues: CASSYSPNQPQHF.

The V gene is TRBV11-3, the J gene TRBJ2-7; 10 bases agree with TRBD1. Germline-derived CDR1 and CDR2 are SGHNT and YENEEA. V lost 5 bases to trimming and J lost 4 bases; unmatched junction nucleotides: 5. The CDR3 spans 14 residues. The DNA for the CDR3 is TGTGCCAGCAGCGACCGGGACAGGGGTTACGAGCAGTACTTC. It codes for CASSDRDRGYEQYF.

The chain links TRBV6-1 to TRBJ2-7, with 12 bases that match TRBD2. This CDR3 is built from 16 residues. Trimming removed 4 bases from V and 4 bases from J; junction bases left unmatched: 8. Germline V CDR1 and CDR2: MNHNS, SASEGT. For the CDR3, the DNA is TGTGCCAGCAGTGCCCTAGCGGGAGGGTCGATATACGAGCAGTACTTC. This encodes CASSALAGGSIYEQYF.

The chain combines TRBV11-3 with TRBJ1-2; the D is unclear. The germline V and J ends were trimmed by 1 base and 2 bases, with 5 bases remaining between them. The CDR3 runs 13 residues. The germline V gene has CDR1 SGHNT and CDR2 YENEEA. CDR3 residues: CASSLGRNYGYTF. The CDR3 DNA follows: TGTGCCAGCAGCTTAGGCAGAAACTATGGCTACACCTTC.

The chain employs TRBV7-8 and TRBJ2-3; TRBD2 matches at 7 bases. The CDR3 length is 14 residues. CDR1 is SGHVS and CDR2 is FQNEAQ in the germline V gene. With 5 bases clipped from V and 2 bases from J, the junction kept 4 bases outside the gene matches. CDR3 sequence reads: CASSPSGNTDTQYF. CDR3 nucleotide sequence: TGTGCCAGCAGCCCTAGCGGAAACACAGATACGCAGTATTTT.

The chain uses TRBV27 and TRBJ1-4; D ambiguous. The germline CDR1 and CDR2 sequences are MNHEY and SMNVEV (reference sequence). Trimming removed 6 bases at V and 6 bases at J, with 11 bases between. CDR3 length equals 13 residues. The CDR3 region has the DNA TGTGCCAGCAGGTCCGGGGTGGATGAAAAACTGTTTTTT. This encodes CASRSGVDEKLFF.

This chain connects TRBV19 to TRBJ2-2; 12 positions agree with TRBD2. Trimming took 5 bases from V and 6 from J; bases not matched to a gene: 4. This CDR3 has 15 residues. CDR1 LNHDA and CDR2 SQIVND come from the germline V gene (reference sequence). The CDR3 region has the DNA TGTGCCAGTAGTGTGACTAGCGGGAGTTCCGGGGAGCTGTTTTTT. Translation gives CASSVTSGSSGELFF.

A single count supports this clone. CDR3 sequence (DNA): TGTGCCAGCAGTGAAGGTGCCCACACGGAGCAGTTCTTC. Protein sequence: CASSEGAHTEQFF. The gene calls are TRBV6-1 and TRBJ2-1, with D hard to call. CDR1 is MNHNS, CDR2 SASEGT, per germline. Trimming cost V 1 base and J 10 bases, with 11 bases left between them. CDR3 size: 13 residues.

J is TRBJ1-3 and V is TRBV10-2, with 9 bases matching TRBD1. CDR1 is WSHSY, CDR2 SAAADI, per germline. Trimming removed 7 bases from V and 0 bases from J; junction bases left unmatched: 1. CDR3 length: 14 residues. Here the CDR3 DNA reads TGCGCCAGCATGACAGGGGGCTCTGGAAACACCATATATTTT. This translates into CASMTGGSGNTIYF.

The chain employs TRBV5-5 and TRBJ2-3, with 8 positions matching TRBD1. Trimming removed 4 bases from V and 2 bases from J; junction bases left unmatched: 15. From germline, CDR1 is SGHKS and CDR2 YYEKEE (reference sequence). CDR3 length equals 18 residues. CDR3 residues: CASSETAGGYAFTDTQYF. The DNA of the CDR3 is TGTGCCAGCAGCGAGACGGCAGGGGGCTACGCATTCACAGATACGCAGTATTTT.

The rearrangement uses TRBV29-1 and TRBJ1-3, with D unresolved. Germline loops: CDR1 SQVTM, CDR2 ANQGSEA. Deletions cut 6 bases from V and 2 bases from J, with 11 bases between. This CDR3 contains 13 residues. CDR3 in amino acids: CSVGGNTGNTIYF. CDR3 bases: TGCAGCGTAGGCGGGAATACTGGAAACACCATATATTTT.